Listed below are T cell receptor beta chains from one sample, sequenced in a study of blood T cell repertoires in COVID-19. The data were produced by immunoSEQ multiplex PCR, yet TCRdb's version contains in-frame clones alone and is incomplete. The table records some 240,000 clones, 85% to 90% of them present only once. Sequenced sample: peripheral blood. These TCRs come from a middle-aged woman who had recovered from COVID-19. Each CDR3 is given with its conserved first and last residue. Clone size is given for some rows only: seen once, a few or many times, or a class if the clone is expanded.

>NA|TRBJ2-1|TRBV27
CASSSGTSGYNEQFF
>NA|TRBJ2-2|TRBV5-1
CASSRGQGNGELFF
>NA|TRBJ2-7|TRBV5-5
CASTLGGKFSYEQYF
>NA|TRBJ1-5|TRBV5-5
CASSHAGEYQPQHF
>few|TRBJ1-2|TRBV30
CAGKVSGGMRGYTF
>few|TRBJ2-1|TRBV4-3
CASSHGTVSDNEQFF
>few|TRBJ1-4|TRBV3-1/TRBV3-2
CASSQAQGAYEKLFF
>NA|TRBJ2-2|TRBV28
CASSLGGSGELFF
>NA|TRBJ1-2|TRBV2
CATGGADYGYTF
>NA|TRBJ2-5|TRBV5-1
CASSLGQRGRNQETQYF
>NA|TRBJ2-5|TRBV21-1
CASSKQSRQGSPQETQYF
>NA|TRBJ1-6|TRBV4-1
CASSPLGGLILHF
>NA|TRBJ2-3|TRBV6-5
CASSYSAGGSDTQYF
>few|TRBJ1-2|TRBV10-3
CAISGDRARGYTF
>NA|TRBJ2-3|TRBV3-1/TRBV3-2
CASSQERTDTQYF
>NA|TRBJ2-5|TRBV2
CASSELAGVQTETQYF
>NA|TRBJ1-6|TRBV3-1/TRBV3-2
CASSLGQGAGSPLHF
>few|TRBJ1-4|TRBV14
CASSRTGVARKLFF
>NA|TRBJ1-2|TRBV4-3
CASSQEVMGPNYGYTF
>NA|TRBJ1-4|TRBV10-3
CAISEGGANEKLFF
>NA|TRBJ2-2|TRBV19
CASSGAQDTGELFF
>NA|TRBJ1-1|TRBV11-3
CASSLEGGGAFF
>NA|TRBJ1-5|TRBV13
CASSLGLDQPQHF
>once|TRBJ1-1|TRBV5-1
CASSRDRGYEAFF
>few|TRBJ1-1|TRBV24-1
CATSDSNTEAFF
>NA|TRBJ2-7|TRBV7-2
CASKFRASSYEQYF
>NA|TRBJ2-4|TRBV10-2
CASSDPGGAKNIQYF
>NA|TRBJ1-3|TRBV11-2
CASSFGTGVVGNTIYF
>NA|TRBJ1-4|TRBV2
CASADRGDEKLFF
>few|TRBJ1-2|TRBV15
CATSSLTGTNYGYTF
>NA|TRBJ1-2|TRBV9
CASSGVTGLLGYTF
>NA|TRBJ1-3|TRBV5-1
CASSLGTDSGNTIYF
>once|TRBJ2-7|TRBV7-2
CASSLKRGSSYEQYF
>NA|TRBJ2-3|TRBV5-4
CASSPARGRTDTQYF
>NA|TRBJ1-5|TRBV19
CASTWTGRTQPQHF
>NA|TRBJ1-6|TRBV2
CASKGTGGVYNSPLHF
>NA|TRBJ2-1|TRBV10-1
CASGRTSGGVREQFF
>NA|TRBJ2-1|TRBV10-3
CAITFGLAGHEQFF
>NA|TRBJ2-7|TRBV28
CASSLHPTGGYEQYF
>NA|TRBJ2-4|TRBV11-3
CASSFLTGLAKNIQYF
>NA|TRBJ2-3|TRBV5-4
CASSQGTNTQYF
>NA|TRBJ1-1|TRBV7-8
CASSKQGARTEAFF
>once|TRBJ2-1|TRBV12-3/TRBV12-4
CASAQTLYNEQFF
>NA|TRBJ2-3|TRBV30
CAWSVLAGGGTQYF
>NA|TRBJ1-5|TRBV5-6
CASSSLGQSNQPQHF
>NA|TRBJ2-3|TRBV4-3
CASSQERSREWDTQYF
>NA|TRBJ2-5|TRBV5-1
CASSLGQREQETQYF
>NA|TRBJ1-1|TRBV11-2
CASSLATGHMMNTEAFF